This is a list of T cell receptor beta chains from one sample in a study of blood T cell repertoires in COVID-19. Measured with immunoSEQ multiplex PCR; TCRdb has only the in-frame clones, and not every one. The table lists 150,000 to 200,000 clones, roughly 80% of them singletons. Sequences were obtained from peripheral blood. These receptors came from a man aged 55 to 69 with active or convalescent COVID-19. The CDR3 runs from the conserved cysteine through the conserved F or W. The D gene is left open where the match is weak. Clone size is not always given. Where it is, it says once, few, many or a class for expanded clones.

J gene: TRBJ1-3; D gene: TRBD1; V gene: TRBV12-5; clone size: .; CDR3 DNA: TGTGCTAGTGGTTTTGGAACCTCGGGACAGGGGATTAAGAGCTCTGGAAACACCATATATTTT; CDR3 protein: CASGFGTSGQGIKSSGNTIYF
J gene: TRBJ1-1; D gene: .; V gene: TRBV16; clone size: .; CDR3 DNA: TGTGCCAGCAGCCCGGACACAATTGAAGCTTTCTTT; CDR3 protein: CASSPDTIEAFF
J gene: TRBJ1-3; D gene: .; V gene: TRBV7-2; clone size: .; CDR3 DNA: TGTGCCAGCAGCCTACAAGGGGTCTCTGGAAACACCATATATTTT; CDR3 protein: CASSLQGVSGNTIYF
J gene: TRBJ2-7; D gene: .; V gene: TRBV24-1; clone size: .; CDR3 DNA: TGTGCCACCAGTGATTTCATAGAATCCTACGAGCAGTACTTC; CDR3 protein: CATSDFIESYEQYF
J gene: TRBJ2-1; D gene: .; V gene: TRBV27; clone size: .; CDR3 DNA: TGTGCCAGCAGTTTAAGGGGCGGGACCCCCTCCTACAATGAGCAGTTCTTC; CDR3 protein: CASSLRGGTPSYNEQFF
J gene: TRBJ2-1; D gene: TRBD2; V gene: TRBV5-1; clone size: .; CDR3 DNA: TGCGCCAGCAGCTCCCAGACTAGCGGGAGAGATGAGCAGTTCTTC; CDR3 protein: CASSSQTSGRDEQFF
J gene: TRBJ2-1; D gene: TRBD2; V gene: TRBV13; clone size: .; CDR3 DNA: TGTGCCAGCAGCTTAGGCCTAGCGGGAGGGCTCTACAATGAGCAGTTCTTC; CDR3 protein: CASSLGLAGGLYNEQFF
J gene: TRBJ1-5; D gene: TRBD1; V gene: TRBV2; clone size: few; CDR3 DNA: TGTGCCAGCAGTGCGATGACAGGGGATCAGCCCCAGCATTTT; CDR3 protein: CASSAMTGDQPQHF
J gene: TRBJ2-5; D gene: .; V gene: TRBV6-5; clone size: .; CDR3 DNA: TGTGCCAGCAGTTCAACAGGGACGTGGCAAGAGACCCAGTACTTC; CDR3 protein: CASSSTGTWQETQYF
J gene: TRBJ2-1; D gene: TRBD2; V gene: TRBV2; clone size: .; CDR3 DNA: TGTGCCAGCAGTGGGGCTAGCGGGTCTTCCTACAATGAGCAGTTCTTC; CDR3 protein: CASSGASGSSYNEQFF
J gene: TRBJ1-1; D gene: .; V gene: TRBV7-3; clone size: .; CDR3 DNA: TGTGCCAGCAGCATCAACAGCATGAACACTGAAGCTTTCTTT; CDR3 protein: CASSINSMNTEAFF
J gene: TRBJ2-4; D gene: TRBD2; V gene: TRBV7-9; clone size: .; CDR3 DNA: TGTGCCAGCAGCCCCGGGACTAGCGGAAACATTCAGTACTTC; CDR3 protein: CASSPGTSGNIQYF
J gene: TRBJ1-1; D gene: .; V gene: TRBV28; clone size: .; CDR3 DNA: TGTGCCAGCAGTTTAGTCCCCGTCCTCCCTGAAGCTTTCTTT; CDR3 protein: CASSLVPVLPEAFF
J gene: TRBJ1-5; D gene: .; V gene: TRBV4-2; clone size: .; CDR3 DNA: TGTGCCAGCAGCCAAGATAAACAGCCCCAGCATTTT; CDR3 protein: CASSQDKQPQHF
J gene: TRBJ2-1; D gene: TRBD2; V gene: TRBV9; clone size: .; CDR3 DNA: TGTGCCAGCAGCGTAGCTAGCGGGAGGGTACGAAGTGAGCAGTTCTTC; CDR3 protein: CASSVASGRVRSEQFF
J gene: TRBJ2-7; D gene: TRBD2; V gene: TRBV25-1; clone size: .; CDR3 DNA: TGTGCCAGCAGTGAATCGCCCCGGGGGGTCCCTAGCTCCTACGAGCAGTACTTC; CDR3 protein: CASSESPRGVPSSYEQYF
J gene: TRBJ2-7; D gene: .; V gene: TRBV5-1; clone size: few; CDR3 DNA: TGCGCCAGCTGCGGGGAAGGTGACTGGAACGAGCAGTACTTC; CDR3 protein: CASCGEGDWNEQYF
J gene: TRBJ1-2; D gene: .; V gene: TRBV28; clone size: .; CDR3 DNA: TGTGCCAGCACCTCCCCCGGGGGTGGCTACACCTTC; CDR3 protein: CASTSPGGGYTF
J gene: TRBJ2-3; D gene: .; V gene: TRBV11-2; clone size: .; CDR3 DNA: TGTGCCAGCAGCTTCAGGACTAGCACAGATACGCAGTATTTT; CDR3 protein: CASSFRTSTDTQYF
J gene: TRBJ2-7; D gene: TRBD1; V gene: TRBV7-2; clone size: .; CDR3 DNA: TGTGCCAGCAGCACCTGGGACAGGGCCTACGAGCAGTACTTC; CDR3 protein: CASSTWDRAYEQYF
J gene: TRBJ2-3; D gene: TRBD1; V gene: TRBV6-5; clone size: .; CDR3 DNA: TGTGCCAGTGGCGGACAGGGGGGAACCACAGATACGCAGTATTTT; CDR3 protein: CASGGQGGTTDTQYF
J gene: TRBJ2-4; D gene: TRBD1; V gene: TRBV6-2/TRBV6-3; clone size: .; CDR3 DNA: TGTGCCAGCAGCTTTATTACAGGGGAGGCCAAAAACATTCAGTACTTC; CDR3 protein: CASSFITGEAKNIQYF
J gene: TRBJ2-7; D gene: .; V gene: TRBV7-8; clone size: .; CDR3 DNA: TGTGCCAGCAGCCCAGGGCGGTCTGGGCAGTACTTC; CDR3 protein: CASSPGRSGQYF
J gene: TRBJ2-5; D gene: TRBD2; V gene: TRBV7-2; clone size: once; CDR3 DNA: TGTGCCAGCAGCTTAGCTTCTCGGGCTAGCGGCTCCCAAGAGACCCAGTACTTC; CDR3 protein: CASSLASRASGSQETQYF
J gene: TRBJ2-7; D gene: .; V gene: TRBV9; clone size: .; CDR3 DNA: TGTGCCAGCAGCGTTGACAGGAGCTCCTACGAGCAGTACTTC; CDR3 protein: CASSVDRSSYEQYF
J gene: TRBJ1-4; D gene: TRBD1; V gene: TRBV12-3/TRBV12-4; clone size: .; CDR3 DNA: TGTGCCAGCGGACAGGGAAGGGATAAAAAACTGTTTTTT; CDR3 protein: CASGQGRDKKLFF
J gene: TRBJ1-3; D gene: TRBD1; V gene: TRBV4-1; clone size: few; CDR3 DNA: TGCGCCAGCAGCCCACAGGGGGCTGGAAACACCATATATTTT; CDR3 protein: CASSPQGAGNTIYF
J gene: TRBJ1-2; D gene: .; V gene: TRBV27; clone size: .; CDR3 DNA: TGTGCCAGCAGCGCAGGGTTTTTTGAAGGCTACACCTTC; CDR3 protein: CASSAGFFEGYTF
J gene: TRBJ1-1; D gene: TRBD1; V gene: TRBV28; clone size: once; CDR3 DNA: TGTGCCAGCACCTTCGGGACAGGGGCGTTTCTCAGGGAAGCTTTCTTT; CDR3 protein: CASTFGTGAFLREAFF
J gene: TRBJ2-7; D gene: TRBD2; V gene: TRBV5-5; clone size: .; CDR3 DNA: TGTGCCAGCAGCTCCCTAGGGGCTAGCGGGAGGGTCGAGCAGTACTTC; CDR3 protein: CASSSLGASGRVEQYF
J gene: TRBJ2-3; D gene: TRBD2; V gene: TRBV9; clone size: .; CDR3 DNA: TGTGCCAGCAGCGTAAGGGACTACCGAACAGATACGCAGTATTTT; CDR3 protein: CASSVRDYRTDTQYF
J gene: TRBJ2-5; D gene: TRBD2; V gene: TRBV5-5; clone size: .; CDR3 DNA: TGTGCCAGCAGCCCCGGGAGGGGGGACGGCGAGACCCAGTACTTC; CDR3 protein: CASSPGRGDGETQYF
J gene: TRBJ2-1; D gene: .; V gene: TRBV7-2; clone size: once; CDR3 DNA: TGTGCCAGCAGCTTTAGCGGTCCGGGAGAGCAGTTCTTC; CDR3 protein: CASSFSGPGEQFF
J gene: TRBJ1-5; D gene: .; V gene: TRBV27; clone size: .; CDR3 DNA: TGTGCCAGCAGAGACCAGGGGTCAGGGAATCAGCCCCAGCATTTT; CDR3 protein: CASRDQGSGNQPQHF
J gene: TRBJ1-2; D gene: TRBD1; V gene: TRBV19; clone size: .; CDR3 DNA: TGTGCCAGTAGTATCGGGGGACAGGGGGAAACTAACTATGGCTACACCTTC; CDR3 protein: CASSIGGQGETNYGYTF
J gene: TRBJ2-2; D gene: TRBD2; V gene: TRBV4-1; clone size: many; CDR3 DNA: TGCGCCAGCAGCCAATCTAGCGGTGCGAACACCGGGGAGCTGTTTTTT; CDR3 protein: CASSQSSGANTGELFF
J gene: TRBJ1-2; D gene: TRBD1; V gene: TRBV9; clone size: .; CDR3 DNA: TGTGCCAGCAGCGGATACAGGGGGTTGGACCACGGCTACACCTTC; CDR3 protein: CASSGYRGLDHGYTF
J gene: TRBJ1-5; D gene: .; V gene: TRBV2; clone size: .; CDR3 DNA: TGTGCCAGCAGTGAACAGTTCAATCAGCCCCAGCATTTT; CDR3 protein: CASSEQFNQPQHF
J gene: TRBJ2-5; D gene: TRBD1; V gene: TRBV15; clone size: .; CDR3 DNA: TGTGCCACCAGCAGCGCCGGGACAGTCCAAGAGACCCAGTACTTC; CDR3 protein: CATSSAGTVQETQYF
J gene: TRBJ2-3; D gene: .; V gene: TRBV3-1/TRBV3-2; clone size: few; CDR3 DNA: TGTGCCAGCAGCCAAGCGGCGGCAGATACGCAGTATTTT; CDR3 protein: CASSQAAADTQYF
J gene: TRBJ1-1; D gene: TRBD1; V gene: TRBV28; clone size: .; CDR3 DNA: TGTGCCAGCAGCCGCGGACAGGGTTTACCCCGCACTGAAGCTTTCTTT; CDR3 protein: CASSRGQGLPRTEAFF
J gene: TRBJ1-6; D gene: TRBD1; V gene: TRBV10-3; clone size: few; CDR3 DNA: TGTGCCAGGGACGAGACAGGGGACAAGGGGTCACCCCTCCACTTT; CDR3 protein: CARDETGDKGSPLHF
J gene: TRBJ1-4; D gene: .; V gene: TRBV7-2; clone size: .; CDR3 DNA: TGTGCCAGCAGCGGGGCAGGGTGGTGGGCAACTAATGAAAAACTGTTTTTT; CDR3 protein: CASSGAGWWATNEKLFF
J gene: TRBJ2-2; D gene: TRBD1; V gene: TRBV5-1; clone size: .; CDR3 DNA: TGCGCCAGCACCAAAACAGGGGGCGCGGCCGGGGAGCTGTTTTTT; CDR3 protein: CASTKTGGAAGELFF
J gene: TRBJ1-5; D gene: .; V gene: TRBV3-1/TRBV3-2; clone size: .; CDR3 DNA: TGTGCCAGCAGCCAAGAGGGGAATCCCGGGGTTTATAGCAATCAGCCCCAGCATTTT; CDR3 protein: CASSQEGNPGVYSNQPQHF